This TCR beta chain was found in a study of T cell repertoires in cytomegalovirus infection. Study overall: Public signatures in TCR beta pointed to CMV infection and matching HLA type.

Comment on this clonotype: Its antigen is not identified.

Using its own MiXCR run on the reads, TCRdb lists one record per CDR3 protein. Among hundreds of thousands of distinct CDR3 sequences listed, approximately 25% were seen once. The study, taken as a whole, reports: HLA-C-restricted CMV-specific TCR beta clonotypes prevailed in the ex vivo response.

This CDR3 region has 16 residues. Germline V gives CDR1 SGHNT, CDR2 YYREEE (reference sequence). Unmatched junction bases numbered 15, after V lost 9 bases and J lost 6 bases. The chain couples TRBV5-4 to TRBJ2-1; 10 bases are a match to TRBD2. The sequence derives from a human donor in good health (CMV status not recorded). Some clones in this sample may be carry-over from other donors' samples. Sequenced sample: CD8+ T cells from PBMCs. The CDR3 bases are TGTGCCATCCTTCACTGGGACTGGACTAGCGGCAATGAGCAGTTCTTC. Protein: CAILHWDWTSGNEQFF.